This T cell receptor (beta chain) emerged from a study of blood T cells in healthy people across ages. After removal of 7 bases from V and 4 bases from J, the junction contained 8 bases not matched to a gene. The CDR3 has 15 residues. CDR1 and CDR2 (germline): SEHNR, FQNEAQ (reference sequence). Then a second PCR, running about 6 to 11 cycles, was carried out with a sample-barcoded 5' primer and a J-beta primer mix. TCRdb passed the 5' RACE reads through MiXCR, listing each CDR3 protein once. The sample includes 600,000 to 1,000,000 distinct CDR3 sequences, 55% to 70% of them seen just once. Specimen: blood. The clonotype originates from a man younger than 45 in good health. The rearrangement uses TRBV7-9 and TRBJ2-5; 11 nucleotides align to TRBD2. The CDR3 bases are TGTGCCAGCACCACGGGACTAGCGGCGGGAGAGACCCAGTACTTC. As protein: CASTTGLAAGETQYF.